The rows below give T cell receptor beta chains drawn from one sample of a study of shared clonotypes between healthy human individuals. Using immunoSEQ multiplex PCR, the repertoire was profiled, and TCRdb retains in-frame clones only, with some absent. The sample holds millions of clones, around 93% seen once. The material sequenced was naive CD8+ T cells from PBMCs. The source is a man aged 18 to 29 in good health. Some clones in this sample may be carry-over from other donors' samples. The CDR3 runs from the conserved cysteine through the conserved F or W. D genes are given only for firm matches. Only part of the rows carry a size: once, few, many, or a class if the clone is expanded.

D gene	J gene	V gene	clone size	CDR3 protein	CDR3 DNA
-	TRBJ2-1	TRBV29-1	-	CSVHQHLGRYNEQFF	TGCAGCGTCCATCAACACCTCGGGCGGTACAATGAGCAGTTCTTC
-	TRBJ2-7	TRBV6-1	-	CASSEPRQGGYEQYF	TGTGCCAGCAGTGAACCCCGGCAGGGGGGATACGAGCAGTACTTC
-	TRBJ2-7	TRBV7-2	-	CASSLVGGAYEQYF	TGTGCCAGCAGCTTAGTTGGCGGGGCCTACGAGCAGTACTTC
-	TRBJ2-7	TRBV9	-	CASSVGPTYEQYF	TGTGCCAGCAGCGTAGGACCGACCTACGAGCAGTACTTC
-	TRBJ1-1	TRBV6-1	-	CASSEWGYNTEAFF	TGTGCCAGCAGTGAATGGGGGTACAACACTGAAGCTTTCTTT
-	TRBJ1-1	TRBV28	-	CASSPETAPIPEAFF	TGTGCCAGCAGTCCCGAGACGGCTCCAATACCCGAGGCTTTCTTT
-	TRBJ1-1	TRBV30	once	CAWIKTGANTEAFF	TGTGCCTGGATCAAGACAGGCGCGAACACTGAAGCTTTCTTT
-	TRBJ2-1	TRBV7-2	-	CASSLVSGGTYNEQFF	TGTGCCAGCAGCTTAGTCTCCGGGGGCACCTACAATGAGCAGTTCTTC
TRBD2	TRBJ2-1	TRBV13	-	CASSTLADDVNEQFF	TGTGCCAGCAGCACCCTAGCGGACGATGTCAATGAGCAGTTCTTC
-	TRBJ1-3	TRBV7-9	few	CASSFDGTAHSGNTIYF	TGTGCCAGCAGCTTCGACGGGACGGCTCACTCTGGAAACACCATATATTTT
TRBD1	TRBJ1-4	TRBV18	-	CASSHDRGDEKLFF	TGTGCCAGCTCACACGACAGGGGGGATGAAAAACTGTTTTTT
-	TRBJ2-5	TRBV29-1	-	CSVEEGGWETQYF	TGCAGCGTTGAAGAGGGGGGATGGGAGACCCAGTACTTC
TRBD2	TRBJ2-1	TRBV7-9	-	CASSQSGRGSNEQFF	TGTGCCAGCAGCCAAAGCGGGAGGGGGAGCAATGAGCAGTTCTTC
-	TRBJ2-5	TRBV11-1	-	CASSLGRTTETQYF	TGTGCCAGCAGCTTAGGTAGGACTACAGAGACCCAGTACTTC
-	TRBJ1-5	TRBV7-8	-	CASSGGRKQPQHF	TGTGCCAGCAGCGGAGGACGAAAGCAGCCCCAGCATTTT
-	TRBJ2-5	TRBV29-1	-	CSVDHSGTLVETQYF	TGCAGCGTTGATCACAGCGGAACCCTAGTAGAGACCCAGTACTTC
TRBD2	TRBJ2-7	TRBV6-6	once	CASSERDPRGDEQYF	TGTGCCAGCAGTGAGCGGGATCCAAGGGGCGACGAGCAGTACTTC
TRBD2	TRBJ2-7	TRBV7-9	-	CASSPPGGMRIYEQYF	TGTGCCAGCAGCCCCCCGGGGGGGATGCGGATCTACGAGCAGTACTTC
-	TRBJ2-7	TRBV9	-	CASSSWTVRGHEQYF	TGTGCCAGCAGCTCCTGGACAGTGCGGGGCCACGAGCAGTACTTC
-	TRBJ2-1	TRBV28	once	CASSSQGNEQFF	TGTGCCAGCAGCTCCCAAGGCAATGAGCAGTTCTTC
-	TRBJ1-4	TRBV7-2	once	CASSLRRADEKLFF	TGTGCCAGCAGCTTACGCAGGGCGGATGAAAAACTGTTTTTT
-	TRBJ1-2	TRBV7-8	-	CASSPGHLYTF	TGTGCCAGCAGCCCGGGACACCTCTACACCTTC
-	TRBJ2-7	TRBV11-2	-	CASSLDPRVYEQYF	TGTGCCAGCAGCTTAGATCCGAGGGTCTACGAGCAGTACTTC
TRBD1	TRBJ2-2	TRBV5-5	-	CASSSRQGERAGELFF	TGTGCCAGCAGCTCTCGACAGGGAGAAAGAGCCGGGGAGCTGTTTTTT
-	TRBJ1-1	TRBV5-8	-	CASSTGLYTEAFF	TGTGCCAGCAGCACGGGTCTGTACACTGAAGCTTTCTTT
-	TRBJ1-2	TRBV27	once	CASSFTGWGDGYTF	TGTGCCAGCAGTTTTACAGGGTGGGGTGATGGCTACACCTTC
-	TRBJ1-1	TRBV14	-	CASSQGEAGNTEAFF	TGTGCCAGCAGCCAAGGAGAAGCGGGGAACACTGAAGCTTTCTTT
-	TRBJ2-1	TRBV27	few	CASSLRLYNEQFF	TGTGCCAGCAGTTTAAGACTCTACAATGAGCAGTTCTTC
-	TRBJ2-1	TRBV19	once	CASSMIGGFVAYNEQFF	TGTGCCAGTAGTATGATTGGGGGGTTCGTTGCATACAATGAGCAGTTCTTC
TRBD1	TRBJ2-1	TRBV6-5	-	CASSFQGANNEQFF	TGTGCCAGCAGTTTCCAGGGGGCTAACAATGAGCAGTTCTTC
TRBD1	TRBJ2-5	TRBV5-6	-	CASSLRRDREESQYF	TGTGCCAGCAGCTTGCGACGGGACAGGGAAGAGAGTCAGTACTTC
-	TRBJ2-3	TRBV11-2	once	CASSRTGASTDTQYF	TGTGCCAGCAGCCGTACCGGGGCTAGCACAGATACGCAGTATTTT
-	TRBJ2-7	TRBV6-5	once	CASSTGPAYEQYF	TGTGCCAGCAGTACCGGGCCTGCCTACGAGCAGTACTTC